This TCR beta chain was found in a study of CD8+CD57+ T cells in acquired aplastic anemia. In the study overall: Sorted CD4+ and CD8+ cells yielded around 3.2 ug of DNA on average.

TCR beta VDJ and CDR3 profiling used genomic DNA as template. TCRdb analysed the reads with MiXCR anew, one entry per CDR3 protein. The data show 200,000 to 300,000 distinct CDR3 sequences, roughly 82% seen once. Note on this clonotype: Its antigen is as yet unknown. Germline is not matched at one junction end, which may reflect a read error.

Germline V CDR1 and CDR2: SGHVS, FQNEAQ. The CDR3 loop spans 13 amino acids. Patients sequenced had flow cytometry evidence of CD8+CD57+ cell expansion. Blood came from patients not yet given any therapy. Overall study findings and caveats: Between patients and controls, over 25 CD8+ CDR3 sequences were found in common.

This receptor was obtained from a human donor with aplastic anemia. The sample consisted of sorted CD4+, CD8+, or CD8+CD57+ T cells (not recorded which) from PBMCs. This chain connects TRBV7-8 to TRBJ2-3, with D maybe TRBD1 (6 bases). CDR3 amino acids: CASSEGGTDAQYF. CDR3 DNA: TGTGCCAGCAGCGAAGGGGGAACAGATGCGCAGTATTTC.